This T cell receptor beta chain was recorded in a study of blood T cell repertoires in COVID-19. Turning to the study itself: PBMCs, B-cell-depleted T cells, or T cells were the source of the cDNA or gDNA that made up the material.

The CDR3 is made up of 13 amino acids. Germline CDR1 is GTSNPN and CDR2 is SVGIG (reference sequence). V lost 8 bases and J lost 5, with 16 bases in between. The authors' processing: It was from reference gene primer amplification that nucleated cell counts were estimated. TCRdb's copy holds only in-frame clones and misses some; the assay was immunoSEQ multiplex PCR. V and J calls and clone size come straight from that table; D and trimming were deduced from the DNA. Of over 200,000 clones in the sample, roughly 89% were seen once. The receptor was isolated from a woman aged 25 to 39 with acute COVID-19. The sample taken for sequencing was PBMCs or T cells enriched from blood (not recorded which). The chain couples TRBV30 to TRBJ1-5; D perhaps matches TRBD1 (5 bases). CDR3 coding DNA: TGTGCCGGGCAGTTCGGGGGGGATCAGCCCCAGCATTTT. Amino acid sequence: CAGQFGGDQPQHF.